This T cell receptor beta chain derives from a study of blood T cell repertoires in COVID-19. Study summary: Sites in the United States, Italy and Spain provided acute and convalescent COVID-19 samples. The analysed material was cDNA or gDNA that came from T cells, B-cell-depleted T cells, or PBMCs.

Here immunoSEQ multiplex PCR was the method, and the copy in TCRdb shows in-frame clones only, minus some. The sample includes roughly 340,000 clones, 80% to 90% of them seen just once. This CDR3 contains 17 residues. After removal of 5 bases from V and 7 bases from J, the junction contained 11 bases not matched to a gene. CDR1 and CDR2 from the germline V gene are SGDLS and YYNGEE. Donors were grouped by their self-reported clinical history. Recovery among Cohort 3 donors was established by two negative PCRs, clearance, or symptom resolution. The TCR comes from a young man who had recovered from COVID-19. This rearrangement joins TRBV9 to TRBJ2-1; 14 nucleotides line up with TRBD2. Sequencing input: PBMCs or T cells enriched from blood (not recorded which). The CDR3 reads CASSPIPGTSGRNEQFF. DNA of the CDR3: TGTGCCAGCAGTCCTATTCCCGGGACTAGCGGGAGAAATGAGCAGTTCTTC.